One and the same sample provided the 21 T cell receptor beta chains below, sequenced in a study of T cell repertoires in cytomegalovirus infection. Via MiXCR, TCRdb re-called the reads, giving one row per CDR3 protein. The data show about 310,000 distinct CDR3 sequences, with roughly 16% seen just once and 12% held by the top ten. The sample taken for sequencing was PBMCs. The receptors stem from a human donor in good health (CMV status not recorded). Some clones in this sample may be carry-over from other donors' samples.

This clonotype came up many times. V gene TRBV10-3 combines with J gene TRBJ2-7; 9 positions agree with TRBD1. Trimming at V came to 6 bases and at J to 7 bases, leaving 7 bases not matched to a gene. Germline lookup yields CDR1 ENHRY and CDR2 SYGVKD. This CDR3 is 13 amino acids long. The CDR3 loop reads CAISRDRDGEQYF. Here the CDR3 DNA reads TGTGCCATCAGCCGGGACAGGGACGGGGAGCAGTACTTC.

The sample holds a few counts of this clonotype. Because the CDR3 is missing its conserved closing phenylalanine or tryptophan, this is likely a read error. This chain joins TRBV4-1 and TRBJ1-6; D possibly corresponds to TRBD1 (6 bases). V was pared by 1 base and J by 5 bases, with 21 bases between. CDR3 size: 19 residues. Germline CDR1 is MGHRA and CDR2 is YSYEKL. The CDR3 sequence: CASSQVGTFRGLNNSPLHL. CDR3 nucleotide sequence: TGCGCCAGCAGCCAAGTCGGTACGTTCAGGGGTCTGAATAATTCACCCCTCCACCTT.

This clonotype was seen many times. The rearrangement links TRBV25-1 to TRBJ2-4; D possibly matches TRBD1 or TRBD2 (5 bases each). The CDR3 extends over 12 amino acids. The ends were cut back, 9 bases at V and 8 bases at J, with 14 bases in the middle. Germline V gives CDR1 MGHDK, CDR2 SYGVNS. The CDR3 loop reads CASSIGADIQYF. CDR3 in DNA: TGTGCCAGTTCTATCGGGGCGGACATTCAGTACTTC. Variable domain in full (rest from reference TRBV25-1 and TRBJ2-4): EADIYQTPRYLVIGTGKKITLECSQTMGHDKMYWYQQDPGMELHLIHYSYGVNSTEKGDLSSESTVSRIRTEHFPLTLESARPSHTSQYLCASSIGADIQYFGAGTRLSVL.

The rearrangement uses TRBV20-1 and TRBJ2-2; a possible D gene is TRBD2 (5 bases). CDR3 size: 15 residues. Germline V gene data show CDR1 as DFQATT and CDR2 as SNEGSKA (reference sequence). The V gene lost 1 base and the J gene lost 4 bases, with 13 bases spanning the gap. CDR3 DNA sequence: TGCAGTGCTAGAGGGACTCACTCGAGCACCGGGGAGCTGTTTTTT. Translated: CSARGTHSSTGELFF.

This clonotype has just a few counts. V and J are TRBV10-3 and TRBJ1-5, with TRBD1 identical over 9 bases. With 10 bases clipped from V and 0 bases from J, the junction kept 4 bases outside the gene matches. The length of the CDR3 is 14 residues. The germline CDR1 and CDR2 sequences are ENHRY and SYGVKD. The CDR3 sequence: CATGTGTSNQPQHF. CDR3 DNA: TGTGCCACCGGGACAGGGACTAGCAATCAGCCCCAGCATTTT.

A single count supports this clonotype. J is TRBJ2-5 and V is TRBV2; D call uncertain. The germline V gene has CDR1 SNHLY and CDR2 FYNNEI. V lost 6 bases, J lost 0 bases, and 11 bases lay in between. The length of the CDR3 is 14 residues. Here the CDR3 DNA reads TGTGCCAGCAGCGAAACCACCCACCAAGAGACCCAGTACTTC. Residues: CASSETTHQETQYF.

This clonotype was seen just once. The J gene is TRBJ1-1, the V gene TRBV19; D is uncertain. CDR1 is LNHDA, CDR2 SQIVND, per germline (reference sequence). The CDR3 has 13 amino acids. V was clipped by 5 bases and J by 7 bases, with 14 bases between them. This CDR3 is CASSYVVISEAFF. The DNA of the CDR3 is TGTGCCAGTAGTTATGTGGTTATTAGTGAAGCTTTCTTT.

The J gene is TRBJ2-1, the V gene TRBV18; a possible D gene is TRBD2 (6 bases). Germline CDR1 reads KGHSH; CDR2 reads LQKENI. V was shortened by 3 bases and J by 9 bases, with 15 bases between the two germline ends. The length of the CDR3 is 14 residues. The CDR3 loop reads CASSPQGWRAEQFF. CDR3 nucleotide sequence: TGTGCCAGCTCACCCCAAGGTTGGAGGGCTGAGCAGTTCTTC. The full variable domain, rest sourced from reference TRBV18 and TRBJ2-1, is NAGVMQNPRHLVRRRGQEARLRCSPMKGHSHVYWYRQLPEEGLKFMVYLQKENIIDESGMPKERFSAEFPKEGPSILRIQQVVRGDSAAYFCASSPQGWRAEQFFGPGTRLTVL.

Many counts were recorded for this clonotype. The chain is built from TRBV7-2 and TRBJ1-4; no reliable D call. The CDR3 is 14 residues long. Germline V gene lookup returns CDR1 SGHTA and CDR2 FQGNSA. Trimming stripped 6 bases from V and 1 base from J, with 9 bases between. The DNA of the CDR3 is TGTGCCAGCAGTTTCGGCCGAACTAATGAAAAACTGTTTTTT. Translated, it gives CASSFGRTNEKLFF.

Only a few counts were recorded for this clonotype. The chain employs TRBV4-1 and TRBJ1-1; 7 nucleotides line up with TRBD1. J was trimmed by 5 bases and V by 2 bases; bases with no gene match: 11. This CDR3 is 16 amino acids long. The germline V gene has CDR1 MGHRA and CDR2 YSYEKL. The CDR3 region is CASSQRPQGVMTEAFF. The DNA for the CDR3 is TGCGCCAGCAGCCAACGTCCCCAGGGGGTTATGACTGAAGCTTTCTTT.

Turning to this clonotype: A junction boundary mismatches the germline segment, possibly from a read error. The chain combines TRBV4-1 with TRBJ2-7, with 8 bases identical to TRBD2. In germline, CDR1 is MGHRA, CDR2 YSYEKL. There are 16 residues in the CDR3. CDR3 in amino acids: CAGSQGRSGGPYEQYF. Here the CDR3 DNA reads TGCGCCGGCAGCCAAGGAAGGAGCGGGGGACCCTACGAGCAGTACTTC.

The chain recombines TRBV5-1 with TRBJ2-5; possibly TRBD1 or TRBD2 for D (5 bases each). The length of the CDR3 is 13 residues. The germline gives CDR1 SGHRS, CDR2 YFSETQ. The germline V and J ends were trimmed by 7 bases and 3 bases, with 13 bases remaining between them. The CDR3 spells CASQVGVEETQYF. DNA for the CDR3: TGCGCCAGCCAAGTGGGGGTAGAAGAGACCCAGTACTTC.

This clonotype has at least ten counts. The chain is built from TRBV7-2 and TRBJ1-1, with TRBD1 as a possible D gene (5 bases). The V and J ends lost 8 bases and 0 bases respectively, with 25 bases between them. CDR3 size: 18 residues. CDR1 is SGHTA, CDR2 FQGNSA, per germline. DNA for the CDR3: TGTGCCAGCGCCACATTGCCCAGGGATCCATCGATGAACACTGAAGCTTTCTTT. Amino acid sequence: CASATLPRDPSMNTEAFF.

Many counts were recorded for this clonotype. The CDR3 DNA sequence: TGTGCCAGCAGCCCTAATACAGGCCCCTATGGCTACACCTTC. Its protein is CASSPNTGPYGYTF. The chain is built from TRBV7-8 and TRBJ1-2; possibly TRBD1 for D (5 bases). Germline V lookup: CDR1 SGHVS, CDR2 FQNEAQ. There are 14 residues in the CDR3. The V gene lost 5 bases and the J gene lost 4 bases, with 14 bases spanning the gap. Full variable domain (outside the CDR3, taken from reference TRBV7-8 and TRBJ1-2): GAGVSQSPRYKVAKRGQDVALRCDPISGHVSLFWYQQALGQGPEFLTYFQNEAQLDKSGLPSDRFFAERPEGSVSTLKIQRTQQEDSAVYLCASSPNTGPYGYTFGSGTRLTVV.

In its sample, this clonotype was seen many times. V is TRBV6-1 and J is TRBJ2-2; D possibly uses TRBD1 or TRBD2 (5 bases each). V was clipped by 7 bases and J by 0 bases, with 9 bases between them. Germline V gene sequence: CDR1 MNHNS, CDR2 SASEGT. This CDR3 spans 14 amino acids. CDR3 sequence reads: CASTLGPNTGELFF. The CDR3 DNA follows: TGTGCCAGCACCCTGGGACCGAACACCGGGGAGCTGTTTTTT.

This clonotype showed up many times. The CDR3 DNA reads as TGTGCCAGCAGCTTATTGGCTATCTCCTACGAGCAGTACTTC. Its translation is CASSLLAISYEQYF. J is TRBJ2-7 and V is TRBV7-2; D is uncertain. Deletions cut 2 bases from V and 0 bases from J, with 8 bases between. The length of the CDR3 is 14 residues. Germline V CDR1 and CDR2: SGHTA, FQGNSA.

The CDR3 sequence is CASSLSRRDRGNPRMNTEAFF. The CDR3 nucleotides read TGTGCCAGCAGCCTTTCCCGCCGGGACAGGGGCAATCCGCGCATGAACACTGAAGCTTTCTTT. The V call is TRBV5-4, the J call TRBJ1-1; TRBD1 matches at 10 bases. V gave up 4 bases and J gave up 0 bases; unmatched junction bases: 21. CDR3 size: 21 residues. CDR1 is SGHNT and CDR2 is YYREEE in the germline V gene (reference sequence).

This clonotype appeared many times. The CDR3 spells CASSQDAGSGGFWTTDTQYF. The DNA of the CDR3 is TGTGCCAGCAGCCAAGATGCGGGCAGCGGGGGGTTCTGGACCACAGATACGCAGTATTTT. The chain recombines TRBV4-2 with TRBJ2-3; 9 nucleotides align to TRBD2. The CDR3 has 20 residues. Germline V lookup: CDR1 LGHNA, CDR2 YNFKEQ. V lost 0 bases to trimming and J lost 2 bases; unmatched junction nucleotides: 15.

The sample holds many counts of this clonotype. The chain carries TRBV7-9 and TRBJ2-5; 14 nucleotides agree with TRBD2. The junction had 9 bases not matched to a gene; V was cut back by 5 bases and J by 13 bases. CDR1 SEHNR and CDR2 FQNEAQ come from the germline V gene (reference sequence). The CDR3 is 14 residues long. In DNA form, the CDR3 reads TGTGCCAGCAGCCCCCCTGGACTAGCGGGAGGAAGGTACTTC. Translated: CASSPPGLAGGRYF.

This clonotype was detected ten times or more. CDR3 coding DNA: TGTGCCAGCAGCCCAGCGGGGGGGCCTCGGACCGGGGAGCTGTTTTTT. It specifies CASSPAGGPRTGELFF. The V gene is TRBV7-6, the J gene TRBJ2-2; TRBD2 aligns across 10 bases. V gave up 5 bases and J gave up 5 bases; unmatched junction bases: 8. Germline V CDR1 and CDR2: SGHVS, FNYEAQ. CDR3 length: 16 residues.

This clonotype was observed at least ten times. The chain uses TRBV7-9 and TRBJ1-6; TRBD1 aligns across 8 bases. This CDR3 is built from 17 residues. Germline CDR1 reads SEHNR; CDR2 reads FQNEAQ (reference sequence). Unmatched junction bases numbered 12, after V lost 4 bases and J lost 7 bases. The DNA for the CDR3 is TGTGCCAGCAGCTCTCTATCGCTAGGACAGGGAAATTCACCCCTCCACTTT. Translating gives CASSSLSLGQGNSPLHF. The entire variable domain, with the rest obtained from reference TRBV7-9 and TRBJ1-6, is as follows: DTGVSQNPRHKITKRGQNVTFRCDPISEHNRLYWYRQTLGQGPEFLTYFQNEAQLEKSRLLSDRFSAERPKGSFSTLEIQRTEQGDSAMYLCASSSLSLGQGNSPLHFGNGTRLTVT.